This TCR beta chain was found in a study of blood T cells in healthy people across ages. Study background: Template switching picked up about one barcoded beta molecule for each two T cells.

This clonotype appeared a few times. Primers used in a second PCR of about 6 to 11 cycles were a sample-barcoded 5' primer and a J-beta primer mix. A 12-random-nucleotide template-switch adaptor tagged each cDNA molecule. TCRdb called the 5' RACE reads again in MiXCR, with one record for every CDR3 protein. This sample carries around 1,000,000 distinct CDR3 sequences, around 27% of them seen once, and the ten largest clones take 0.75%. Trimming pared 3 bases from V and 8 bases from J, leaving 7 bases between. This CDR3 comprises 12 residues. The sample was also linked to a second study, of T cells of mothers and their children. That report notes: In the second PCR, M1S primer introduced barcodes and 2-4 random bases.

J is TRBJ1-4 and V is TRBV12-3 or TRBV12-4; no definite D call. The specimen sequenced was blood. The source of this sequence is a girl aged 2-10 years in good health. CDR3 in DNA: TGTGCCAGCAGTTTTTTCGGGGAAAAACTGTTTTTT. The encoded protein is CASSFFGEKLFF.